This is a list of T cell receptor beta chains from one sample in a study of T cells after posttransplantation cyclophosphamide. Generated by immunoSEQ multiplex PCR, the TCRdb table keeps only in-frame clones and is missing some. There are about 6,500 clones in the sample; about 80% occur only once, and 25% to 35% lies in the top ten. The input for sequencing was CD8+ T cells sorted from PBMCs, taken approximately 1,300 days after allogeneic stem cell transplant with posttransplant cyclophosphamide. These receptors all stem from a female patient aged 50-60 years who received an allogeneic stem cell transplant from a related donor, was CMV-positive, and had no GVHD. Part of the T cells may come from the graft donor. Both conserved end residues are part of each CDR3. A D gene is named only where the DNA matches it firmly. Some rows mark clone size as missing; the rest say once, few, many or name a class of expanded clone.

v_call	d_call	clone_size	j_call	cdr3_aa	cdr3_nt
TRBV7-2	-	-	TRBJ1-1	CAGGHSNTEAFF	TGTGCCGGGGGACATTCGAACACTGAAGCTTTCTTT
TRBV19	TRBD1	-	TRBJ2-2	CASSTGTVRTGELFF	TGTGCCAGTAGTACCGGGACAGTTCGCACCGGGGAGCTGTTTTTT
TRBV2	TRBD1	-	TRBJ2-2	CARMDRVGELFF	TGTGCCAGAATGGACAGGGTTGGGGAGCTGTTTTTT
TRBV7-9	-	-	TRBJ2-3	CASSLDSFADTQYF	TGTGCCAGCAGCTTAGACTCGTTCGCAGATACGCAGTATTTT
TRBV6-1	-	-	TRBJ1-1	CASSEAYNTEAFF	TGTGCCAGCAGTGAAGCCTATAACACTGAAGCTTTCTTT
TRBV7-9	-	-	TRBJ2-3	CASSAPGLSTDTQYF	TGTGCCAGCAGCGCACCGGGACTTTCCACAGATACGCAGTATTTT
TRBV19	-	-	TRBJ2-5	CASSIAAAGIGKTQYF	TGTGCCAGTAGTATAGCCGCCGCAGGGATTGGAAAGACCCAGTACTTC
TRBV7-9	-	-	TRBJ2-5	CASSPREETQYF	TGTGCCAGCAGCCCACGGGAGGAGACCCAGTACTTC
TRBV19	TRBD2	few	TRBJ2-2	CASSSGSPRNTGELFF	TGTGCCAGTAGTAGCGGGAGCCCCCGGAACACCGGGGAGCTGTTTTTT
TRBV13	TRBD2	-	TRBJ2-2	CASSLGLAEANTGELFF	TGTGCCAGCAGCTTGGGACTAGCGGAAGCGAACACCGGGGAGCTGTTTTTT
TRBV6-6	TRBD1	-	TRBJ1-1	CASSYTDRVTEAFF	TGTGCCAGCAGTTACACCGACAGGGTCACTGAAGCTTTCTTT
TRBV6-5	-	-	TRBJ1-5	CASSSDFRGQPQHF	TGTGCCAGCAGTTCGGATTTCCGGGGTCAGCCCCAGCATTTT
TRBV9	TRBD1	-	TRBJ1-2	CASRDSTGNKLSYGYTF	TGTGCCAGCAGGGATTCGACAGGGAACAAACTTTCATATGGCTACACCTTC
TRBV27	TRBD1	-	TRBJ1-5	CASSPDRENQPQHF	TGTGCCAGCAGTCCGGACAGGGAAAATCAGCCCCAGCATTTT
TRBV20-1	-	once	TRBJ2-1	CSARNYEQFF	TGCAGTGCTAGGAACTACGAGCAGTTCTTC
TRBV6-5	-	-	TRBJ2-7	CASSSPKSSYEQYF	TGTGCCAGCAGTTCGCCCAAGAGCTCCTACGAGCAGTACTTC
TRBV7-8	TRBD1	-	TRBJ2-7	CASSSDPGGSTYEQYF	TGTGCCAGCAGCTCCGATCCAGGGGGCTCGACCTACGAGCAGTACTTC
TRBV19	-	-	TRBJ1-2	CASSWIMSGGTYGYTF	TGTGCCAGTAGTTGGATCATGTCGGGGGGGACCTATGGCTACACCTTC
TRBV13	TRBD1	-	TRBJ2-1	CASSLGQGAPEQFF	TGTGCCAGCAGCTTAGGCCAGGGGGCGCCTGAGCAGTTCTTC
TRBV29-1	TRBD2	-	TRBJ2-7	CSVVAGRESPYEQYF	TGCAGCGTTGTTGCGGGGCGGGAGTCCCCCTACGAGCAGTACTTC
TRBV19	-	-	TRBJ1-5	CASRIGLHSNQPQHF	TGTGCCAGTAGGATAGGATTACATAGCAATCAGCCCCAGCATTTT
TRBV9	TRBD2	few	TRBJ2-7	CASSEEGLAGSYEQYF	TGTGCCAGCAGCGAGGAGGGACTAGCGGGGAGCTACGAGCAGTACTTC
TRBV4-1	-	-	TRBJ2-7	CASSQGGLSDEQYF	TGCGCCAGCAGCCAAGGGGGCCTCTCGGACGAGCAGTACTTC
TRBV9	TRBD2	-	TRBJ2-1	CASSVYASGLYNEQFF	TGTGCCAGCAGCGTATATGCTAGCGGATTATACAATGAGCAGTTCTTC
TRBV7-3	-	-	TRBJ1-1	CASSLGDSNTEAFF	TGTGCCAGCAGCTTAGGAGACTCGAACACTGAAGCTTTCTTT
TRBV7-3	-	-	TRBJ2-1	CASSFQGGYNEQFF	TGTGCCAGCAGCTTCCAGGGGGGATACAATGAGCAGTTCTTC
TRBV7-9	TRBD1	-	TRBJ1-6	CASSTRDRGLPNSPLHF	TGTGCCAGCAGCACCCGGGACAGGGGACTACCGAATTCACCCCTCCACTTT
TRBV9	-	once	TRBJ2-7	CASSVARGPYEQYF	TGTGCCAGCAGCGTAGCCAGGGGACCCTACGAGCAGTACTTC
TRBV7-9	TRBD2	-	TRBJ2-7	CASSSPHGRPYEQYF	TGTGCCAGCAGCTCGCCCCACGGGAGGCCCTACGAGCAGTACTTC
TRBV15	TRBD1	-	TRBJ2-5	CATGTGSTETQYF	TGTGCCACCGGGACAGGGTCTACGGAGACCCAGTACTTC
TRBV19	TRBD2	-	TRBJ2-3	CASSFAGGTDTQYF	TGTGCCAGTAGTTTCGCGGGAGGCACAGATACGCAGTATTTT
TRBV4-3	-	few	TRBJ1-4	CASSQDGDSIRLFF	TGCGCCAGCAGCCAAGATGGAGACAGCATAAGACTGTTTTTT
TRBV4-2	-	-	TRBJ1-1	CASSHSTEAFF	TGTGCCAGCAGCCATAGCACTGAAGCTTTCTTT
TRBV29-1	-	few	TRBJ2-7	CSVVQSGEQYF	TGCAGCGTTGTACAGTCTGGCGAGCAGTACTTC
TRBV4-1	-	-	TRBJ1-4	CASSLRTGTESTNEKLFF	TGCGCCAGCAGCCTTCGAACAGGGACGGAATCAACTAATGAAAAACTGTTTTTT
TRBV27	-	once	TRBJ1-3	CASSLIWGDTIYF	TGTGCCAGCAGTTTAATATGGGGGGACACCATATATTTT
TRBV7-9	TRBD2	-	TRBJ2-1	CASRSPSGRAPNEQFF	TGTGCCAGCAGATCCCCTAGCGGGAGGGCCCCCAATGAGCAGTTCTTC